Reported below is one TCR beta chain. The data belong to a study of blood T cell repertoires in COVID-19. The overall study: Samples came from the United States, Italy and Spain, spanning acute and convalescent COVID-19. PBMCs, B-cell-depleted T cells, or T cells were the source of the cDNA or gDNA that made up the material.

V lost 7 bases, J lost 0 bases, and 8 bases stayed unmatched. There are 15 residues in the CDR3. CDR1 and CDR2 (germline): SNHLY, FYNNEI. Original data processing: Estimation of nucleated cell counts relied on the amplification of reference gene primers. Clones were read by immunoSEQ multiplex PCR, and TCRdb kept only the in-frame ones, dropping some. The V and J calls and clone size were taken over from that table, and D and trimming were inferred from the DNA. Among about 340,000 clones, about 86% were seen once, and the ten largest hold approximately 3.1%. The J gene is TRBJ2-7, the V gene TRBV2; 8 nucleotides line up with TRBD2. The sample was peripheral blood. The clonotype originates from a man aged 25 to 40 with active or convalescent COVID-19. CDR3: CASTLAGQASYEQYF. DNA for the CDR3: TGTGCCAGCACCTTAGCGGGGCAAGCCTCCTACGAGCAGTACTTC.